This passage covers 5 T cell receptor beta chains from one sample sequenced in a study of blood T cell repertoires in COVID-19. Produced via immunoSEQ multiplex PCR; TCRdb's table is partial and in-frame only. In the table there are around 130,000 clones, roughly four fifths of which are singletons. Sequenced material: PBMCs or T cells enriched from blood (not recorded which). All receptors derive from a man younger than 40 who had recovered from COVID-19.

This clone was observed once. The chain is built from TRBV2 and TRBJ1-1; D is unclear. Germline V gene data show CDR1 as SNHLY and CDR2 as FYNNEI. V was cut by 1 base and J by 4 bases, with 10 bases left in between. This CDR3 is 14 amino acids long. The chain's CDR3 is CASSEDVSGTEAFF. For the CDR3, the DNA is TGTGCCAGCAGTGAAGACGTGAGTGGCACTGAAGCTTTCTTT.

This clone was recorded a few times. The chain combines TRBV18 with TRBJ2-7; a possible D gene is TRBD2 (5 bases). V lost 2 bases to trimming and J lost 7 bases, with 6 bases between them. The CDR3 covers 11 residues. The V gene's germline CDR1 is KGHSH and CDR2 LQKENI. The CDR3 nucleotides read TGTGCCAGCTCACCATGGGAGGAGCAGTACGTC. This encodes CASSPWEEQYV.

This chain uses TRBV5-1 with TRBJ1-2, with a tentative D call TRBD1 (6 bases). V lost 0 bases, J lost 6 bases, and 15 bases lay in between. Germline CDR1 is SGHRS and CDR2 is YFSETQ. CDR3 length: 15 amino acids. CDR3 amino acids: CASSLVAGDGHGYTF. The CDR3, as DNA: TGCGCCAGCAGCTTGGTAGCAGGGGACGGACATGGCTACACCTTC.

The chain combines TRBV15 with TRBJ2-1; 9 bases line up with TRBD2. The V and J ends lost 0 bases and 2 bases, in that order; junction bases with no gene match: 5. The CDR3 has 17 amino acids. The germline CDR1 and CDR2 sequences are LNHNV and YYDKDF (reference sequence). The CDR3 coding sequence is TGTGCCACCAGCAGAGATAAACTAGCGGGCCCCTACAATGAGCAGTTCTTC. It specifies CATSRDKLAGPYNEQFF.

This chain links TRBV9 with TRBJ1-2, with 9 bases that match TRBD1. Germline V gene data show CDR1 as SGDLS and CDR2 as YYNGEE. The CDR3 covers 14 residues. V trimming: 4 bases; J trimming: 8 bases; junction bases outside the gene matches: 9. CDR3 loop: CASSPPTGGFGYTF. In DNA, the CDR3 is TGTGCCAGCAGCCCCCCAACAGGGGGCTTCGGCTACACCTTC. Filled out from reference TRBV9 and TRBJ1-2, the complete variable domain reads DSGVTQTPKHLITATGQRVTLRCSPRSGDLSVYWYQQSLDQGLQFLIQYYNGEERAKGNILERFSAQQFPDLHSELNLSSLELGDSALYFCASSPPTGGFGYTFGSGTRLTVV.